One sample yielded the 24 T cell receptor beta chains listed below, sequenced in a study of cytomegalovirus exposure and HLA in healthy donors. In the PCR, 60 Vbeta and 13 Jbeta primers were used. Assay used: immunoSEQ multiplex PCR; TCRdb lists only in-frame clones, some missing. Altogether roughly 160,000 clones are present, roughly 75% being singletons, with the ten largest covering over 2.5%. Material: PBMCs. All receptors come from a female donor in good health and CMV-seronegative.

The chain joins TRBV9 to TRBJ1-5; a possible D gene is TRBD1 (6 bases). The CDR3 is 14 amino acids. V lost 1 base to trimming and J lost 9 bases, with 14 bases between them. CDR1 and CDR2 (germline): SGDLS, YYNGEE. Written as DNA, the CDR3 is TGTGCCAGCAGCGTATCAGGGGCCCCTGGGCCCCAGCATTTT. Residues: CASSVSGAPGPQHF.

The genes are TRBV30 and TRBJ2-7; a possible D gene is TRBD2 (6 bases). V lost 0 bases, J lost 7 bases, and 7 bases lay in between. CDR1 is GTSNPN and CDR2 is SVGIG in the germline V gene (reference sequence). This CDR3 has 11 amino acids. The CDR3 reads CAWSVREEQYF. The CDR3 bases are TGTGCCTGGAGTGTACGGGAGGAGCAGTACTTC.

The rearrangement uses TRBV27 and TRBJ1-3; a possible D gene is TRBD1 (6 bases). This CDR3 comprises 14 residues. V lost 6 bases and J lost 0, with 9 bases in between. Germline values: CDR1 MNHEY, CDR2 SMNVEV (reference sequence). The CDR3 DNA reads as TGTGCCAGCAGACAGGGCTTCTCTGGAAACACCATATATTTT. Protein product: CASRQGFSGNTIYF.

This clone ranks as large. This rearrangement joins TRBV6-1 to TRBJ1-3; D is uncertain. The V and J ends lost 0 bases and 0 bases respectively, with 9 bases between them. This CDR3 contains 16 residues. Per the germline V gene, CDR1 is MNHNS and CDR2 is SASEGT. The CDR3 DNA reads TGTGCCAGCAGTGAAGCGGAGGGAGCCTCTGGAAACACCATATATTTT. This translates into CASSEAEGASGNTIYF.

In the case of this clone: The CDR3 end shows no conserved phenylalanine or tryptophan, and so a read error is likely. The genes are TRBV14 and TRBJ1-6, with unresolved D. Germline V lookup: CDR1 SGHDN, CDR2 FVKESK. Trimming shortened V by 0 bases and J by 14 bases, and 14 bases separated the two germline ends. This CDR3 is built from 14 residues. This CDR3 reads CASSQDSSRLTLHL. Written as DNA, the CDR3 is TGTGCCAGCAGCCAAGATTCGTCCAGGCTCACCCTCCACCTT.

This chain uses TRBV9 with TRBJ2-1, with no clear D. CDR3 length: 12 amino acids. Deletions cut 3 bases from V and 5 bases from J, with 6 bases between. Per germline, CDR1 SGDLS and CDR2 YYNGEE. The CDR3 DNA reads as TGTGCCAGCAGCGCGGTGAACAATGAGCAGTTCTTC. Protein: CASSAVNNEQFF.

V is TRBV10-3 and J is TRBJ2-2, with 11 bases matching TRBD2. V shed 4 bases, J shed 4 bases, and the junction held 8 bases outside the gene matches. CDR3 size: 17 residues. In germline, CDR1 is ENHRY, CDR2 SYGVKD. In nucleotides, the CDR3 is TGTGCCATCAGTGCAGCGGGGCTAGCGGGGGGCACCGGGGAGCTGTTTTTT. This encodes CAISAAGLAGGTGELFF.

CDR3 protein: CASSFLIGMNTEAFF. In DNA, the CDR3 is TGTGCCAGCAGTTTTTTAATCGGGATGAACACTGAAGCTTTCTTT. The gene calls are TRBV28 and TRBJ1-1, with D unresolved. CDR1 and CDR2 (germline): MDHEN, SYDVKM. The V gene lost 3 bases and the J gene lost 0 bases, with 11 bases spanning the gap. The CDR3 loop spans 15 amino acids.

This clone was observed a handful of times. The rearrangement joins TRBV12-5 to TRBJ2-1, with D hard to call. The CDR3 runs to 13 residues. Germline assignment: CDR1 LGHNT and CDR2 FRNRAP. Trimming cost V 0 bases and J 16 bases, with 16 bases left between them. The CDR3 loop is CASGLVGRPDRFF. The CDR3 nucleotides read TGTGCTAGTGGTTTGGTAGGCAGGCCCGATCGATTCTTC.

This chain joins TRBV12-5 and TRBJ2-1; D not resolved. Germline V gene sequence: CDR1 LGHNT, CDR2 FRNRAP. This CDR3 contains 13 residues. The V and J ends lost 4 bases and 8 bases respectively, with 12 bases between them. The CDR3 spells CASGSRGSHEQFF. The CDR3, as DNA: TGTGCTAGTGGTTCCAGAGGTAGTCATGAGCAGTTCTTC.

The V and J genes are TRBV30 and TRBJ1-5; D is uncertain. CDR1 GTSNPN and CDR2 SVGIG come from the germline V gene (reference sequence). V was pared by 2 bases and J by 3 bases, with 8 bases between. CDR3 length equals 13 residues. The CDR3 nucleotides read TGTGCCTGGAGTACCCAGAACAATCAGCCCCAGCATTTT. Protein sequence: CAWSTQNNQPQHF. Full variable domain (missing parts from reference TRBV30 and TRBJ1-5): SQTIHQWPATLVQPVGSPLSLECTVEGTSNPNLYWYRQAAGRGLQLLFYSVGIGQISSEVPQNLSASRPQDRQFILSSKKLLLSDSGFYLCAWSTQNNQPQHFGDGTRLSIL.

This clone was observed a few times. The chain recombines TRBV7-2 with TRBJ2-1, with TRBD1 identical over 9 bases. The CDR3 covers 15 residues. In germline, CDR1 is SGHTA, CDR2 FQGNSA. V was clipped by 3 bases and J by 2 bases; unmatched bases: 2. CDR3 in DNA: TGTGCCAGCAGCTTGGACAGGGGACCCTACAATGAGCAGTTCTTC. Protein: CASSLDRGPYNEQFF.

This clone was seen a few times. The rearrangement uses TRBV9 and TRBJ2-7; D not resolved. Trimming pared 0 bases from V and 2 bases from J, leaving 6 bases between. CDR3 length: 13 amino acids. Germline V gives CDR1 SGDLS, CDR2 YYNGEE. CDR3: CASSVGTAYEQYF. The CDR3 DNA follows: TGTGCCAGCAGCGTAGGCACAGCCTACGAGCAGTACTTC.

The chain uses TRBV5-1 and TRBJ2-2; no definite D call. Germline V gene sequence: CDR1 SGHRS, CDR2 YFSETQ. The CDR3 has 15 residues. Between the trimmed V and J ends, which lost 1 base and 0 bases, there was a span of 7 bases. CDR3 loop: CASSLPSANTGELFF. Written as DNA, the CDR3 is TGCGCCAGCAGCTTGCCCAGCGCGAACACCGGGGAGCTGTTTTTT.

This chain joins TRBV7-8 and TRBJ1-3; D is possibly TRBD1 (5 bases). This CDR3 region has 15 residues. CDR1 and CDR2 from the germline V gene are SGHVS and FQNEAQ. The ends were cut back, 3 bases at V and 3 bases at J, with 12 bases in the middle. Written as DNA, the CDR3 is TGTGCCAGCAGCTTGGGGAGGGGCAGTGGAAACACCATATATTTT. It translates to CASSLGRGSGNTIYF.

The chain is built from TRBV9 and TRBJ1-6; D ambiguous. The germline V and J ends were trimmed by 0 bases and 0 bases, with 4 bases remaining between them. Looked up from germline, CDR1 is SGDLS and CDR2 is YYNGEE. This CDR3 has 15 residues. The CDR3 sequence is CASSVESSYNSPLHF. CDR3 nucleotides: TGTGCCAGCAGCGTAGAGAGCTCCTATAATTCACCCCTCCACTTT. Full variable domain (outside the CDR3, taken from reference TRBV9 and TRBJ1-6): DSGVTQTPKHLITATGQRVTLRCSPRSGDLSVYWYQQSLDQGLQFLIQYYNGEERAKGNILERFSAQQFPDLHSELNLSSLELGDSALYFCASSVESSYNSPLHFGNGTRLTVT.

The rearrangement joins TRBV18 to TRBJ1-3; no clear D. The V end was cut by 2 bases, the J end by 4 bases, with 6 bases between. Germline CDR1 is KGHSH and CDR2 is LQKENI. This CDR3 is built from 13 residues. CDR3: CASSPSAGNTIYF. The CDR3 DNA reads TGTGCCAGCTCACCATCCGCGGGAAACACCATATATTTT. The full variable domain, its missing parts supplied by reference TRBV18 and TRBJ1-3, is NAGVMQNPRHLVRRRGQEARLRCSPMKGHSHVYWYRQLPEEGLKFMVYLQKENIIDESGMPKERFSAEFPKEGPSILRIQQVVRGDSAAYFCASSPSAGNTIYFGEGSWLTVV.

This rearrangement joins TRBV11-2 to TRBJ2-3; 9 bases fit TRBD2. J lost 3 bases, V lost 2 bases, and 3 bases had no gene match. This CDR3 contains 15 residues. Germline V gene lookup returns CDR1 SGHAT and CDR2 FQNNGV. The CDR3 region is CASSLRRGGTDTQYF. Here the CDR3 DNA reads TGTGCCAGCAGCTTACGGCGGGGGGGGACAGATACGCAGTATTTT.

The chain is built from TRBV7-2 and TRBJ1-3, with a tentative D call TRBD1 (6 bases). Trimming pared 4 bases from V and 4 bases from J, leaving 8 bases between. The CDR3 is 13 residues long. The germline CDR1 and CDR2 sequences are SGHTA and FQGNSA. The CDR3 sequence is CASSSGQGNTIYF. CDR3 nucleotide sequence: TGTGCCAGCAGCTCTGGACAGGGAAACACCATATATTTT.

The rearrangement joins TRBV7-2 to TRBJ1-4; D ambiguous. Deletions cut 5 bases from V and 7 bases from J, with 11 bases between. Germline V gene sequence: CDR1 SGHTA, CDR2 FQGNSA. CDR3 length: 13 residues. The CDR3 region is CASSLPGGEKLFF. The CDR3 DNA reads TGTGCCAGCAGCCTTCCGGGTGGTGAAAAACTGTTTTTT. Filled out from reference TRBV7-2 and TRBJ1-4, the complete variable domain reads GAGVSQSPSNKVTEKGKDVELRCDPISGHTALYWYRQSLGQGLEFLIYFQGNSAPDKSGLPSDRFSAERTGGSVSTLTIQRTQQEDSAVYLCASSLPGGEKLFFGSGTQLSVL.

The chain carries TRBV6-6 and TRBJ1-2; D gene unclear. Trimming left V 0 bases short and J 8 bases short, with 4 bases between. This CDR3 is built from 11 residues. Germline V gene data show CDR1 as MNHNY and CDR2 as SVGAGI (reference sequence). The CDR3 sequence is CASSYSSGYTF. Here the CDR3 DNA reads TGTGCCAGCAGTTACTCATCAGGCTACACCTTC.

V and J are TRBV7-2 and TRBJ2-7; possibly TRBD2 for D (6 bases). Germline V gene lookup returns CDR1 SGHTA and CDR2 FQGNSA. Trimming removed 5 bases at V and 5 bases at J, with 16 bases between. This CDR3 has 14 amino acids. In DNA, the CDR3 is TGTGCCAGCAGCAAACCAAGGGGAGGCCACGAGCAGTACTTC. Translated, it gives CASSKPRGGHEQYF.

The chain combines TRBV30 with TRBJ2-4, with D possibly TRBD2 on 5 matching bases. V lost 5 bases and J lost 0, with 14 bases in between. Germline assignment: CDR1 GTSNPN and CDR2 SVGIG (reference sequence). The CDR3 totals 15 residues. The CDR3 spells CAWLNRDEAKNIQYF. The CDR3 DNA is TGTGCCTGGTTAAACCGGGATGAAGCCAAAAACATTCAGTACTTC. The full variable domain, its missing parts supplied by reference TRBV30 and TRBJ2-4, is SQTIHQWPATLVQPVGSPLSLECTVEGTSNPNLYWYRQAAGRGLQLLFYSVGIGQISSEVPQNLSASRPQDRQFILSSKKLLLSDSGFYLCAWLNRDEAKNIQYFGAGTRLSVL.

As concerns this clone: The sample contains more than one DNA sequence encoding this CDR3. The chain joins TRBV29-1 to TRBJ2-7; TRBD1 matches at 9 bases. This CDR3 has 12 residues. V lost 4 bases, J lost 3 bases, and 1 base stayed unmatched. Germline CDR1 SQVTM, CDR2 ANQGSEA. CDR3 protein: CSVVDRGYEQYF. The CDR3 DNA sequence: TGCAGCGTTGTGGACAGGGGCTACGAGCAGTACTTC.